The 27 T cell receptor beta chains given below trace back to one sample, sequenced in a study of CD8+ T cells in alopecia areata. Extracted RNA was reverse transcribed, and the resulting cDNA served as sequencing template. Sequencing was performed with immunoSEQ multiplex PCR; in TCRdb, only in-frame clones are kept and a portion is missing. This sample yields about 150,000 clones, of which about 54% are seen a single time; approximately 4.3% belongs to the top ten. The sample taken for sequencing was CD4+ T cells sorted from blood. These receptors came from a human donor in good health.

The rearrangement links TRBV30 to TRBJ2-1; possible D gene TRBD1, 5 bases. V was shortened by 0 bases and J by 5 bases, with 8 bases between the two germline ends. Germline assignment: CDR1 GTSNPN and CDR2 SVGIG (reference sequence). The length of the CDR3 is 13 residues. CDR3 protein: CAWSVDSHNEQFF. The CDR3 region has the DNA TGTGCCTGGAGTGTTGACAGCCACAATGAGCAGTTCTTC.

This clone turned up a few times. This chain uses TRBV27 with TRBJ1-2, with D possibly matching TRBD1 (5 bases). Germline V gives CDR1 MNHEY, CDR2 SMNVEV (reference sequence). The V gene lost 5 bases and the J gene lost 6 bases, with 16 bases spanning the gap. The CDR3 is 14 residues long. CDR3 DNA: TGTGCCAGCAGTGAACGGGGGAAATTACATGGCTACACCTTC. Translated: CASSERGKLHGYTF.

J is TRBJ2-2 and V is TRBV29-1; 9 bases agree with TRBD1. Trimming at V came to 7 bases and at J to 0 bases, leaving 3 bases not matched to a gene. This CDR3 has 14 amino acids. Per germline, CDR1 SQVTM and CDR2 ANQGSEA. The CDR3 loop reads CSARDRANTGELFF. Written as DNA, the CDR3 is TGCAGCGCCAGGGACAGGGCGAACACCGGGGAGCTGTTTTTT.

This clone was seen only a few times. This sequence joins TRBV29-1 and TRBJ2-7; either TRBD1 or TRBD2 may supply D (5 bases each). V lost 6 bases, J lost 4 bases, and 13 bases lay in between. Germline CDR1 SQVTM, CDR2 ANQGSEA. The CDR3 spans 12 residues. The CDR3 DNA reads TGCAGCGTGCAGGTGGGGGTTTACGAGCAGTACTTC. Amino acid sequence: CSVQVGVYEQYF.

V is TRBV4-1 and J is TRBJ2-1, with a weak D call TRBD2 (6 bases). Germline CDR1 and CDR2: MGHRA and YSYEKL. The CDR3 is made up of 16 amino acids. Trimming took off 4 bases at V and 5 bases at J, with 18 bases between the two ends. CDR3 in amino acids: CASSPVGLAINNEQFF. The DNA for the CDR3 is TGCGCCAGCAGCCCAGTAGGTCTAGCGATAAACAATGAGCAGTTCTTC.

In its sample, this clone was seen a few times. The chain employs TRBV28 and TRBJ2-3; TRBD1 might be the D (6 bases). This CDR3 comprises 13 residues. Germline values: CDR1 MDHEN, CDR2 SYDVKM. Trimming took 6 bases from V and 6 from J, leaving 13 bases between them. CDR3: CASSSTGTDTQYF. The CDR3 DNA follows: TGTGCCAGCAGCTCCACAGGGACGGATACGCAGTATTTT. Full variable domain (missing parts from reference TRBV28 and TRBJ2-3): DVKVTQSSRYLVKRTGEKVFLECVQDMDHENMFWYRQDPGLGLRLIYFSYDVKMKEKGDIPEGYSVSREKKERFSLILESASTNQTSMYLCASSSTGTDTQYFGPGTRLTVL.

This chain joins TRBV30 and TRBJ2-2; 7 bases line up with TRBD2. Per the germline V gene, CDR1 is GTSNPN and CDR2 is SVGIG (reference sequence). Unmatched junction bases numbered 5, after V lost 2 bases and J lost 5 bases. The CDR3 spans 14 residues. The CDR3 nucleotides read TGTGCCTGGAGTTTCGCGGGAGAAACCGGGGAGCTGTTTTTT. Amino acid sequence: CAWSFAGETGELFF.

This clone was picked up a small number of times. This chain joins TRBV11-2 and TRBJ2-2; no clear D gene. Trimming pared 5 bases from V and 7 bases from J, leaving 5 bases between. This CDR3 is 11 amino acids long. CDR1 and CDR2 from the germline V gene are SGHAT and FQNNGV. CDR3 sequence: CASSPYGELFF. CDR3 DNA: TGTGCCAGCAGCCCATACGGGGAGCTGTTTTTT. The whole variable domain, remainder taken from reference TRBV11-2 and TRBJ2-2, is EAGVAQSPRYKIIEKRQSVAFWCNPISGHATLYWYQQILGQGPKLLIQFQNNGVVDDSQLPKDRFSAERLKGVDSTLKIQPAKLEDSAVYLCASSPYGELFFGEGSRLTVL.

The table lists this clone with a count of one. The chain employs TRBV29-1 and TRBJ2-1, with 7 bases fitting TRBD2. The length of the CDR3 is 14 residues. The germline V gene has CDR1 SQVTM and CDR2 ANQGSEA. V was pared by 4 bases and J by 6 bases, with 9 bases of the junction left unmatched. CDR3 coding DNA: TGCAGCGTTGTGGGTATGCGGGAGTCCAATGAGCAGTTCTTC. Translated, it gives CSVVGMRESNEQFF.

This clone was detected only a few times. The V call is TRBV29-1, the J call TRBJ2-7; D is possibly TRBD1 or TRBD2 (6 bases each). V was trimmed by 6 bases and J by 5 bases, leaving 20 bases between them. Germline values: CDR1 SQVTM, CDR2 ANQGSEA. This CDR3 has 14 residues. For the CDR3, the DNA is TGCAGCGTCAGGACAACAGGGCCGGGGGACGAGCAGTACTTC. Protein sequence: CSVRTTGPGDEQYF.

This clone has a handful of counts. The gene calls are TRBV28 and TRBJ2-1; a possible D gene is TRBD1 (6 bases). The CDR3 is made up of 14 amino acids. Germline V gives CDR1 MDHEN, CDR2 SYDVKM. V lost 3 bases to trimming and J lost 7 bases, with 13 bases between them. CDR3 protein: CASSLTGNWNEQFF. The DNA for the CDR3 is TGTGCCAGCAGTTTGACAGGAAACTGGAATGAGCAGTTCTTC.

This clone occurred a few times. V usage is TRBV28 and J usage is TRBJ1-2, with 8 bases aligning to TRBD1. The trim removed 5 bases at V and 5 bases at J, leaving 13 bases unmatched. Germline CDR1 MDHEN, CDR2 SYDVKM. CDR3 size: 16 residues. In DNA, the CDR3 is TGTGCCAGCAGTGCCGACAGGGGTCAGCTTCCTTATGGCTACACCTTC. Translated, it gives CASSADRGQLPYGYTF.

This clone came up a few times. The chain joins TRBV9 to TRBJ2-1; the D call may be TRBD1 or TRBD2 (5 bases each). CDR1 is SGDLS, CDR2 YYNGEE, per germline. The CDR3 totals 14 residues. Trimming shortened V by 4 bases and J by 8 bases, and 16 bases separated the two germline ends. The CDR3 nucleotides read TGTGCCAGCAGCCAGGGACCCTCTCGCGATGAGCAGTTCTTC. Amino acids: CASSQGPSRDEQFF.

The chain combines TRBV9 with TRBJ1-1, with D possibly being TRBD1 (5 bases). V shed 3 bases and J shed 0 bases, with 12 bases lying between them. Germline CDR1 and CDR2: SGDLS and YYNGEE. The CDR3 has 15 residues. The CDR3 here is CASSGSGRLNTEAFF. The CDR3 region has the DNA TGTGCCAGCAGCGGTTCAGGGAGGTTGAACACTGAAGCTTTCTTT.

The chain has TRBV4-1 and TRBJ2-3; 8 bases line up with TRBD1. V trimming: 4 bases; J trimming: 6 bases; junction bases outside the gene matches: 6. The CDR3 totals 14 residues. The germline V gene encodes CDR1 MGHRA and CDR2 YSYEKL. CDR3 DNA: TGCGCCAGCAGCCTATCAGGGGGCCAGGATACGCAGTATTTT. It yields the protein CASSLSGGQDTQYF.

This clone was counted many times. The rearrangement uses TRBV14 and TRBJ2-7, with D possibly matching TRBD1 (6 bases). The CDR3 is 13 amino acids. The germline gives CDR1 SGHDN, CDR2 FVKESK. V was clipped by 4 bases and J by 1 base, with 8 bases between them. The CDR3 DNA reads TGTGCCAGCAGCCGCAGGGGTTCCTACGAGCAGTACTTC. Translation: CASSRRGSYEQYF.

V and J are TRBV29-1 and TRBJ2-7; maybe TRBD2 (6 bases). The germline gives CDR1 SQVTM, CDR2 ANQGSEA. CDR3 length equals 12 residues. V was shortened by 4 bases and J by 6 bases, with 13 bases between the two germline ends. The CDR3 loop reads CSVGGAAVEQYF. The CDR3 coding sequence is TGCAGCGTTGGCGGGGCCGCGGTCGAGCAGTACTTC.

The chain joins TRBV11-2 to TRBJ2-2; D tentatively reads TRBD1 or TRBD2 (5 bases each). The germline gives CDR1 SGHAT, CDR2 FQNNGV. Trimming took 2 bases from V and 4 from J, leaving 11 bases between them. This CDR3 is 15 amino acids long. The DNA for the CDR3 is TGTGCCAGCAGCTTAAGAGGGGTCAGCACCGGGGAGCTGTTTTTT. Translated, it gives CASSLRGVSTGELFF.

This clone was seen ten or more times. V is TRBV7-3 and J is TRBJ1-2, with D tentatively TRBD1 (5 bases). CDR1 is SGHTA and CDR2 is FQGTGA in the germline V gene. CDR3 size: 13 residues. Trimming stripped 6 bases from V and 4 bases from J, with 12 bases between. In nucleotides, the CDR3 is TGTGCCAGCAGGCCGACAGTGCCCTATGGCTACACCTTC. This encodes CASRPTVPYGYTF.

By share, this clone ranks as medium-sized (0.01 to 0.1%). The chain uses TRBV5-1 and TRBJ2-7, with TRBD2 identical over 11 bases. The CDR3 sequence is 17 residues long. The V gene end was trimmed by 4 bases and the J gene end by 7 bases; junction bases not matched to a gene: 16. Germline V lookup: CDR1 SGHRS, CDR2 YFSETQ. CDR3 amino acids: CASSLSLRTSGLVEQYF. DNA of the CDR3: TGCGCCAGCAGCCTCTCCCTACGGACTAGCGGGTTGGTTGAGCAGTACTTC.

The chain carries TRBV5-4 and TRBJ1-1; tentatively, D is TRBD1 (6 bases). The CDR3 loop spans 14 amino acids. V gave up 3 bases and J gave up 2 bases, with 11 bases separating them. Germline CDR1 reads SGHNT; CDR2 reads YYREEE (reference sequence). The CDR3, as DNA: TGTGCCAGCAGCTCCCCAGGGGCTAACACTGAAGCTTTCTTT. It specifies CASSSPGANTEAFF.

This clone was seen only once. The V and J genes are TRBV5-4 and TRBJ2-3, with D perhaps TRBD1 or TRBD2 (5 bases each). The V gene lost 1 base and the J gene lost 4 bases, with 7 bases spanning the gap. The CDR3 has 13 amino acids. From germline, CDR1 is SGHNT and CDR2 YYREEE (reference sequence). CDR3 amino acids: CASSLQGADTQYF. For the CDR3, the DNA is TGTGCCAGCAGCTTGCAGGGAGCAGATACGCAGTATTTT.

This clone has just a few counts. The rearrangement links TRBV7-9 to TRBJ1-1; no clear D gene. Germline loops: CDR1 SEHNR, CDR2 FQNEAQ (reference sequence). V lost 5 bases to trimming and J lost 6 bases, with 13 bases between them. The CDR3 loop spans 13 amino acids. The CDR3 region has the DNA TGTGCCAGCAGCCCGATGCGCGGCTCTGAAGCTTTCTTT. This codes for CASSPMRGSEAFF.

The sample holds many counts of this clone. The rearrangement joins TRBV5-4 to TRBJ2-2, with D possibly matching TRBD1 (5 bases). CDR1 and CDR2 (germline): SGHNT, YYREEE (reference sequence). There are 16 residues in the CDR3. The V end lost 1 base, the J end lost 1 base, and 11 bases lay between the germline ends. The CDR3 DNA is TGTGCCAGCAGCTTGACACAGGCCATGAACACCGGGGAGCTGTTTTTT. It specifies CASSLTQAMNTGELFF.

As for this clone: One end of the junction does not line up with germline, which may come from a read error. The V call is TRBV27, the J call TRBJ2-1; TRBD2 aligns across 10 bases. CDR1 is MNHEY and CDR2 is SMNVEV in the germline V gene (reference sequence). The CDR3 length is 13 residues. CDR3 loop: CASSLSPAGGMVF. CDR3 in DNA: TGTGCCAGCAGTTTATCCCCAGCGGGAGGGATGGTCTTC.

The chain uses TRBV7-7 and TRBJ1-1; no firm D call. V lost 1 base, J lost 1 base, and 4 bases lay in between. The CDR3 extends over 13 amino acids. Germline CDR1 is SSHAT and CDR2 is FNYEAQ (reference sequence). The CDR3 region has the DNA TGTGCCAGCAGCTTAGACCAGAACACTGAAGCTTTCTTT. Its translation: CASSLDQNTEAFF.

The V gene is TRBV2, the J gene TRBJ1-2; D unclear. CDR1 is SNHLY and CDR2 is FYNNEI in the germline V gene. CDR3 length equals 12 residues. Trimming took off 8 bases at V and 4 bases at J, with 11 bases between the two ends. The CDR3 sequence: CASVGESYGYTF. The CDR3 DNA reads as TGTGCCAGCGTAGGAGAGTCCTATGGCTACACCTTC.